These 24 T cell receptor beta chains were all obtained from the same sample, sequenced in a study of Graves' ophthalmopathy and Graves' hyperthyroidism. The sequenced template was RNA, covering the TCR beta CDR3 region. The first round was an RT-PCR with HTBI primers, and the second round was a multiplex PCR. In TCRdb, the multiplex PCR reads were re-called with MiXCR into one record per CDR3 protein. The table includes more than 300,000 distinct CDR3 sequences, 15% to 20% detected once. What was sequenced was peripheral blood. These receptors were collected from an adult woman with stable Graves' hyperthyroidism.

This clonotype was observed many times. V and J are TRBV7-2 and TRBJ2-7, with a tentative D call TRBD1 (5 bases). From germline, CDR1 is SGHTA and CDR2 FQGNSA. The CDR3 covers 15 residues. Trimming left V 0 bases short and J 2 bases short, with 11 bases between. CDR3 in amino acids: CASSLAPRVTYEQYF. The CDR3 nucleotides are TGTGCCAGCAGCTTAGCCCCCAGGGTAACCTACGAGCAGTACTTC.

This clonotype turned up a few times. The chain joins TRBV19 to TRBJ2-2, with 7 bases matching TRBD2. This CDR3 comprises 16 residues. The junction had 14 bases not matched to a gene; V was cut back by 6 bases and J by 7 bases. The germline gives CDR1 LNHDA, CDR2 SQIVND (reference sequence). The CDR3 spells CASRVGLGGPRGELFF. The CDR3 DNA reads as TGTGCCAGTAGGGTTGGGCTGGGAGGGCCTCGCGGGGAGCTGTTTTTT.

In its sample, this clonotype was seen many times. V is TRBV28 and J is TRBJ2-7; 8 nucleotides line up with TRBD2. CDR1 and CDR2 from the germline V gene are MDHEN and SYDVKM. CDR3 length: 17 amino acids. With V trimmed by 6 bases and J by 3 bases, 16 bases remained unmatched. The CDR3 DNA reads as TGTGCCAGCAGGTACAGGGTGCTTGCGGGAGGTCTCTACGAGCAGTACTTC. Translated, it gives CASRYRVLAGGLYEQYF.

This clonotype was counted between two and nine times. The chain links TRBV3-1 to TRBJ2-5; 7 nucleotides match TRBD2. V trimming: 0 bases; J trimming: 7 bases; junction bases outside the gene matches: 5. The CDR3 runs 14 residues. Germline V gene sequence: CDR1 LGHDT, CDR2 YNNKEL (reference sequence). CDR3 coding DNA: TGTGCCAGCAGCCAAGATTTAACGGGAGGGACCCAGTACTTC. This codes for CASSQDLTGGTQYF.

This rearrangement joins TRBV12-3 or TRBV12-4 to TRBJ1-1, with D hard to call. The V and J ends lost 8 bases and 1 base respectively, with 17 bases between them. The CDR3 has 15 amino acids. DNA of the CDR3: TGTGCCAGCGAATTAAGACGGACCGGGAACACTGAAGCTTTCTTT. Translating gives CASELRRTGNTEAFF.

A note on this clonotype: Possible read error: a much larger clone is one base away. This chain uses TRBV29-1 with TRBJ1-2, with D possibly TRBD1 on 6 matching bases. The germline V gene has CDR1 SQVTM and CDR2 ANQGSEA. The CDR3 spans 14 residues. This chain's CDR3 is CSIEGGAGDYGYTF. The CDR3 bases are TGCAGCATTGAAGGAGGGGCAGGGGACTATGGCTACACCTTC.

This clonotype was recorded at least ten times. The chain recombines TRBV6-5 with TRBJ2-2, with D perhaps matching TRBD1 (6 bases). Trimming stripped 2 bases from V and 5 bases from J, with 9 bases between. Germline V lookup: CDR1 MNHEY, CDR2 SVGAGI. CDR3 length equals 14 residues. For the CDR3, the DNA is TGTGCCAGCAGTTACCAGGGGCAGACCGGGGAGCTGTTTTTT. Residues: CASSYQGQTGELFF.

This clonotype came up many times. This chain links TRBV6-5 with TRBJ1-2; the D gene is possibly TRBD1 (5 bases). Germline V gene data show CDR1 as MNHEY and CDR2 as SVGAGI. This CDR3 comprises 14 residues. Trimming shortened V by 0 bases and J by 3 bases, and 8 bases separated the two germline ends. This CDR3 is CASSYSQGHYGYTF. The CDR3 DNA reads as TGTGCCAGCAGTTACTCCCAGGGCCACTATGGCTACACCTTC.

The chain links TRBV3-1 to TRBJ1-1; the D is unclear. The germline CDR1 and CDR2 sequences are LGHDT and YNNKEL (reference sequence). The V and J ends lost 5 bases and 7 bases respectively, with 14 bases between them. CDR3 length: 13 amino acids. DNA for the CDR3: TGTGCCAGCAGCTATGACGGTCTCTTTGAAGCTTTCTTT. Its protein is CASSYDGLFEAFF.

This clonotype was observed at least ten times. This rearrangement joins TRBV6-5 to TRBJ2-7; TRBD1 might be the D (6 bases). V gave up 6 bases and J gave up 2 bases, with 11 bases separating them. CDR1 is MNHEY and CDR2 is SVGAGI in the germline V gene. CDR3 length equals 13 residues. CDR3 region: CASRGAGAYEQYF. The CDR3 nucleotides are TGTGCCAGCAGGGGGGCAGGAGCCTACGAGCAGTACTTC.

This clonotype was counted at least ten times. The chain couples TRBV6-1 to TRBJ1-6; D is unclear. Germline V CDR1 and CDR2: MNHNS, SASEGT. The length of the CDR3 is 16 residues. The germline V and J ends were trimmed by 3 bases and 0 bases, with 9 bases remaining between them. The CDR3 reads CASSEDLSSYNSPLHF. The DNA for the CDR3 is TGTGCCAGCAGTGAGGATTTAAGCTCCTATAATTCACCCCTCCACTTT.

This clonotype was counted at least ten times. V is TRBV7-9 and J is TRBJ2-7; D remains unclear. The CDR3 runs 12 residues. V was shortened by 6 bases and J by 5 bases, with 11 bases between the two germline ends. Germline V gene sequence: CDR1 SEHNR, CDR2 FQNEAQ (reference sequence). The CDR3 region is CASSLGKNEQYF. The CDR3 region has the DNA TGTGCCAGCAGTCTGGGAAAGAACGAGCAGTACTTC.

Of note for this clonotype: The junction and the germline gene differ at one end; a read error may be behind it. The rearrangement joins TRBV28 to TRBJ2-5; D is ambiguous. The CDR3 totals 15 residues. CDR1 and CDR2 (germline): MDHEN, SYDVKM. CDR3 protein: CASSSSPGYQETQDF. The CDR3 bases are TGTGCCAGCAGTTCCTCCCCCGGGTACCAAGAGACCCAGGACTTC.

This clonotype was seen only a few times. This sequence joins TRBV28 and TRBJ2-4; 9 bases line up with TRBD2. This CDR3 has 15 amino acids. Trimming cost V 7 bases and J 3 bases; bases outside gene matches: 7. Germline V gene lookup returns CDR1 MDHEN and CDR2 SYDVKM. The CDR3 region is CASNPGLAFKNIQYF. Here the CDR3 DNA reads TGTGCCAGCAACCCTGGACTAGCGTTCAAAAACATTCAGTACTTC.

This clonotype was picked up a small number of times. The gene calls are TRBV6-2 or TRBV6-3 and TRBJ2-4; no reliable D call. CDR3 length equals 9 residues. Looked up from germline, CDR1 is MNHEY and CDR2 is SVGEGT. Trimming took 2 bases from V and 14 from J, leaving 4 bases between them. The CDR3 bases are TGTGCCAGCAGTTACGGAGAGTACTTC. Amino acid sequence: CASSYGEYF.

This clonotype was detected ten times or more. This chain links TRBV27 with TRBJ1-2, with D maybe TRBD1 (6 bases). The CDR3 has 13 amino acids. Germline V gene lookup returns CDR1 MNHEY and CDR2 SMNVEV (reference sequence). Trimming stripped 2 bases from V and 8 bases from J, with 12 bases between. CDR3 DNA sequence: TGTGCCAGCAGTTTAACTACAGGGCGAGGCTACACCTTC. Translation gives CASSLTTGRGYTF.

The table lists this clonotype with many counts. The V call is TRBV6-1, the J call TRBJ2-7; D gene unclear. Germline V gives CDR1 MNHNS, CDR2 SASEGT. V was cut by 4 bases and J by 2 bases, with 12 bases left in between. The CDR3 runs to 14 residues. The CDR3, as DNA: TGTGCCAGCAGTGCGACGGACCGTCCCTACGAGCAGTACTTC. This gives the protein CASSATDRPYEQYF.

In this sample, this clonotype turned up many times. J is TRBJ1-1 and V is TRBV13, with D possibly matching TRBD1 (5 bases). Trimming removed 7 bases at V and 1 base at J, with 13 bases between. This CDR3 contains 14 residues. Germline CDR1 reads PRHDT; CDR2 reads FYEKMQ (reference sequence). DNA for the CDR3: TGTGCCAGCACTTGGGGCGGGGGGAACACTGAAGCTTTCTTT. Its translation is CASTWGGGNTEAFF.

This clonotype was recorded at least ten times. V gene TRBV6-4 combines with J gene TRBJ2-2, with 9 bases matching TRBD1. With V trimmed by 5 bases and J by 1 base, 11 bases remained unmatched. Germline V gene data show CDR1 as MRHNA and CDR2 as SNTAGT. This CDR3 comprises 18 residues. The CDR3 protein is CASSPGTGFVGNTGELFF. The CDR3 nucleotides read TGTGCCAGCAGTCCCGGGACAGGGTTTGTTGGGAACACCGGGGAGCTGTTTTTT.

This clonotype showed up just a few times. V and J are TRBV6-5 and TRBJ1-1, with TRBD1 as a possible D gene (5 bases). The CDR3 sequence is 15 residues long. V was trimmed by 4 bases and J by 3 bases, leaving 15 bases between them. The germline gives CDR1 MNHEY, CDR2 SVGAGI. In DNA form, the CDR3 reads TGTGCCAGCAGTTCCCTCAACCCGACAGACACTGAAGCTTTCTTT. It translates to CASSSLNPTDTEAFF.

This clonotype was picked up a small number of times. The chain uses TRBV18 and TRBJ1-1; 7 positions agree with TRBD1. The CDR3 runs 18 residues. J gave up 3 bases and V 6 bases, and 19 bases lay outside the gene matches. Germline CDR1 reads KGHSH; CDR2 reads LQKENI. CDR3 amino acids: CASSRRQGEFREDTEAFF. The CDR3 DNA sequence: TGTGCCAGCTCCCGAAGACAGGGAGAGTTTCGTGAGGACACTGAAGCTTTCTTT.

This clonotype has a count of ten or more. Being one base from a much bigger clone, this may be a read error. This chain links TRBV25-1 with TRBJ1-1; D gene uncertain. V was cut by 5 bases and J by 5 bases, with 6 bases left in between. The CDR3 loop spans 11 amino acids. In germline, CDR1 is MGHDK, CDR2 SYGVNS. CDR3 bases: TGTGCCAGCAGTTGGAGGACTGAAGCTTTCTTT. It is translated as CASSWRTEAFF. Full variable domain (remainder filled in from reference TRBV25-1 and TRBJ1-1): EADIYQTPRYLVIGTGKKITLECSQTMGHDKMYWYQQDPGMELHLIHYSYGVNSTEKGDLSSESTVSRIRTEHFPLTLESARPSHTSQYLCASSWRTEAFFGQGTRLTVV.

This clonotype was recorded many times. The chain links TRBV6-2 or TRBV6-3 to TRBJ2-4; 8 bases agree with TRBD2. The germline V gene has CDR1 MNHEY and CDR2 SVGEGT. The CDR3 is made up of 14 amino acids. The V gene end was trimmed by 4 bases and the J gene end by 7 bases; junction bases not matched to a gene: 6. The CDR3 sequence is CASSFQAGANIQYF. CDR3 nucleotide sequence: TGTGCCAGCAGTTTCCAAGCGGGAGCCAACATTCAGTACTTC.

This clonotype has ten or more counts. Relative to the germline gene, one junction end is altered; a read error may explain this. The genes are TRBV7-2 and TRBJ2-4; 12 bases are shared with TRBD2. CDR3 length equals 17 residues. Germline V gene lookup returns CDR1 SGHTA and CDR2 FQGNSA. CDR3 loop: CASSGLAGGRAQNIKYF. CDR3 coding DNA: TGTGCCAGCAGCGGTCTAGCGGGAGGGAGGGCCCAAAACATTAAGTACTTC.